A selection of T cell receptor beta chains follows, all from one sample in a study of CD8 T cells in ankylosing spondylitis. TCRdb reprocessed the 5' RACE reads with MiXCR, giving one entry per CDR3 protein. Of 30,000 to 35,000 distinct CDR3 sequences listed, roughly 33% are singletons. Sequencing used synovial fluid, either unsorted or a sorted T cell fraction (not recorded which). Every receptor here comes from a male donor with ankylosing spondylitis. The CDR3 runs from the conserved cysteine through the conserved F or W. D genes are given only for firm matches. Clone size is given for some rows only: seen once, a few or many times, or a class if the clone is expanded.

j_gene	v_gene	d_gene	abundance	CDR3nt	CDR3aa
TRBJ1-6	TRBV20-1	.	few	TGCAGTGCTAGGGCGAACAGGGATATTAGCTCACCCCTCCACTTT	CSARANRDISSPLHF
TRBJ1-1	TRBV20-1	TRBD1	few	TGCAGTGCTAGATCGGGACAGCAAGACACTGAAGCTTTCTTT	CSARSGQQDTEAFF
TRBJ2-1	TRBV6-4	.	few	TGTGCCAGCAGTGACTCGGTTGGAGGGGGTGGTAATGAGCAGTTCTTC	CASSDSVGGGGNEQFF
TRBJ2-5	TRBV27	TRBD1	few	TGTGCCAGCAGTCCTGGACAGGGGACTGGCGGGATCTTGCAAGAGACCCAGTACTTC	CASSPGQGTGGILQETQYF
TRBJ1-2	TRBV6-5	TRBD1	many	TGTGCCAGCAGTCAGAACGAGGCCCCGACAGGGGTTTACTATGGCTACACCTTC	CASSQNEAPTGVYYGYTF
TRBJ2-3	TRBV19	TRBD2	few	TGTGCCAGTAGTACTTTTGGACTAGCGGGAGGAACAGATACGCAGTATTTT	CASSTFGLAGGTDTQYF
TRBJ2-1	TRBV7-2	.	.	TGTGCCAGCAGCACGGGACGTTACAATGAGCAGTTCTTC	CASSTGRYNEQFF
TRBJ1-3	TRBV20-1	.	.	TGCAGTGCTAGACGGCCGAACCCAAACACCATATATTTT	CSARRPNPNTIYF
TRBJ1-1	TRBV20-1	.	many	TGCAGCCCTCGAGGGACGGAAGTCACTGAAGCTTTCTTT	CSPRGTEVTEAFF
TRBJ1-1	TRBV6-2/TRBV6-3	.	.	TGTGCCAGCAGTTACTCTGGAAGGGGGTTCCTTACTTACTTCCCCAACACTGAAGCTTTCTTT	CASSYSGRGFLTYFPNTEAFF
TRBJ2-1	TRBV4-1	TRBD1	.	TGCGCCAGCAGCACACAGACAGGGTTTGAGCAGTTCTTC	CASSTQTGFEQFF
TRBJ1-2	TRBV2	.	.	TGTGCCAGCAGTCCATCGGGGGCGGGCGCCTTCTATGGCTACACCTTC	CASSPSGAGAFYGYTF
TRBJ2-1	TRBV27	.	.	TGTGCCAGCATTGGGCGGGGCCAAGGCGATGAGCAGTTCTTC	CASIGRGQGDEQFF
TRBJ2-7	TRBV5-5	.	few	TGTGCCAGCAGCTTGAGGGACACCTACTACGAGCAGTACTTC	CASSLRDTYYEQYF
TRBJ2-3	TRBV27	.	few	TGTGCCAGCAGTTTTTTGGGGCAGGTCCGCACAGATACGCAGTATTTT	CASSFLGQVRTDTQYF
TRBJ2-5	TRBV4-1	TRBD2	few	TGCGCCAGCCGGGGACTAGCGGGGGAAGAGACCCAGTACTTC	CASRGLAGEETQYF
TRBJ1-1	TRBV30	.	many	TGTGCCTGGACCTGGGGGACAATGAACACTGAAGCTTTCTTT	CAWTWGTMNTEAFF
TRBJ2-2	TRBV11-3	.	many	TGTGCCAGCAGCTTAGGAGGCCATACCGGGGAGCTGTTTTTT	CASSLGGHTGELFF
TRBJ2-3	TRBV25-1	.	.	TGTGCCAGCAGTGAACTCGCGACACAGGGCCACTTCACAGATACGCAGTATTTT	CASSELATQGHFTDTQYF
TRBJ1-1	TRBV30	.	.	TGTGCCTGGAGCCTAGGGGCTGAAGCTTTCTTT	CAWSLGAEAFF
TRBJ2-6	TRBV9	.	.	TGTGCCAGCAGCGTAGGGCTCGGAACCTCTGGGGCCAACGTCCTGACTTTC	CASSVGLGTSGANVLTF
TRBJ2-2	TRBV24-1	.	many	TGTGCCACCGAGGACTGGACCGGGGAGCTGTTTTTT	CATEDWTGELFF
TRBJ2-1	TRBV20-1	TRBD2	.	TGCTGTGCTAGAGATAATTTCGCGGGAGGGTACAATGAGCAGTTCTTC	CCARDNFAGGYNEQFF
TRBJ2-2	TRBV12-3/TRBV12-4	TRBD2	many	TGTGCCAGCAGTTTCCCGAAGCGGGAGAAGAACACCGGGGAGCTGTTTTTT	CASSFPKREKNTGELFF
TRBJ1-1	TRBV10-2	.	.	TGCGCCAGCAGTGAGTTCGGGGGCACTGGAATTAACACTGAAGCTTTCTTT	CASSEFGGTGINTEAFF
TRBJ2-7	TRBV4-1	TRBD1	few	TGCGCCAGCAGCCTAAGGGACAGCCCTGTCTACGAGCAGTACTTC	CASSLRDSPVYEQYF
TRBJ1-1	TRBV20-1	.	few	TGCAGTGCTAGAGACTTCGGGACGTCGTTTGAAGCTTTCTTT	CSARDFGTSFEAFF
TRBJ2-7	TRBV28	.	.	TGTGCCAGCAGTGAGCTCCTAGCGCCGTACGAGCAGTACTTC	CASSELLAPYEQYF
TRBJ1-4	TRBV7-9	TRBD1	.	TGTGCCAGCAGCACGACAGGGCCAACTAATGAAAAACTGTTTTTT	CASSTTGPTNEKLFF
TRBJ2-2	TRBV7-8	.	.	TGTGCCAGCAGCTTATCAAGGGACACCGGGGAGCTGTTTTTT	CASSLSRDTGELFF
TRBJ2-7	TRBV5-1	.	.	TGCGCCAGCAGCTTTGGGGGAGATTCATACGAGCAGTACTTC	CASSFGGDSYEQYF
TRBJ2-1	TRBV29-1	.	.	TGCAGCGTTTCCCAGGGGATGAATGAGCAGTTCTTC	CSVSQGMNEQFF
TRBJ1-5	TRBV7-9	.	many	TGTGCCAGCAGCTTAGGGGACAGCAATCAGCCCCAGCATTTT	CASSLGDSNQPQHF
TRBJ1-5	TRBV10-3	.	.	TGTGCCATCAGGGATGACAGTGCCAACGATCAGCCCCAGCATTTT	CAIRDDSANDQPQHF
TRBJ2-5	TRBV12-3/TRBV12-4	TRBD2	.	TGTGCCAGCAGTTTAAGCGGGAGTATAGAGACCCAGTACTTC	CASSLSGSIETQYF
TRBJ2-2	TRBV12-3/TRBV12-4	TRBD2	medium-sized	TGTGCCAGCAGTCCCGGGACTAGCGACACCGGGGAGCTGTTTTTT	CASSPGTSDTGELFF
TRBJ1-6	TRBV24-1	.	.	TGTGCCACCAGCTGGGGCAGTAATTCACCCCTCCACTTT	CATSWGSNSPLHF
TRBJ1-3	TRBV2	TRBD1	.	TGTGCCAGCCGGGACAGCTTTGCATCTGGAAACACCATATATTTT	CASRDSFASGNTIYF
TRBJ2-1	TRBV20-1	TRBD2	many	TGCAGTGCGAGACTAGCGGGACAACCTAAGACTAATGAGCAGTTCTTC	CSARLAGQPKTNEQFF
TRBJ1-2	TRBV5-1	.	.	TGCGCCAGCAGCTTGGCCGAGGGGAACTATGGCTACACCTTC	CASSLAEGNYGYTF
TRBJ1-1	TRBV6-4	TRBD1	.	TGTGCCAGCAGTGACTCGGACAGGGAGAGCACTGAAGCTTTCTTT	CASSDSDRESTEAFF
TRBJ1-6	TRBV6-1	.	.	TGTGCCAGCAGTGAAAGGGGCTCCGGGATCAGGGATTCACCCCTCCACTTT	CASSERGSGIRDSPLHF
TRBJ2-3	TRBV3-1	.	few	TGTGCCAGCAGCCAAGTGTCGGGCAGGGAGGGCACAGATACGCAGTATTTT	CASSQVSGREGTDTQYF
TRBJ2-7	TRBV27	.	.	TGTGCCAGCAGTTTAAGGGGAGCGTACGAGCAGTACTTC	CASSLRGAYEQYF
TRBJ2-7	TRBV2	TRBD1	many	TGTGCCAGCAGTACGGAAAGGACAGGGGGCAAAAAGGAGCAGTACTTC	CASSTERTGGKKEQYF
TRBJ1-4	TRBV20-1	.	.	TGCAGTGCTAGAGGGGGGGGTAGTGATGAAAAACTGTTTTTT	CSARGGGSDEKLFF
TRBJ2-1	TRBV19	TRBD2	.	TGTGCCAGTAAAGGCCGTTTTGGGAGGGCCGCCTCCAATGAGCAGTTCTTC	CASKGRFGRAASNEQFF
TRBJ2-2	TRBV7-2	.	many	TGTGCCAGCAGCCTCCTGGACGGTCCGACCGGGGAGCTGTTTTTT	CASSLLDGPTGELFF
TRBJ1-2	TRBV5-4	.	many	TGTGCCAGCAGCCCAGAGACAGGCTATGGCTACACCTTC	CASSPETGYGYTF
TRBJ2-1	TRBV7-9	.	.	TGTGCCAGCAGCTTTGAGCGCAATGAGCAGTTCTTC	CASSFERNEQFF
TRBJ2-1	TRBV12-5	TRBD1	many	TGTGCTAGTGGTTCGACAGGGACCACCTACAATGAGCAGTTCTTC	CASGSTGTTYNEQFF
TRBJ2-1	TRBV20-1	TRBD2	many	TGCAGTGCTCCGATTTGGGCCAGCGGGAGGGTTGTCTACAATGAGCAGTTCTTC	CSAPIWASGRVVYNEQFF
TRBJ1-2	TRBV7-9	TRBD1	many	TGTGCCAGCAGCTCACCTTCGACAGGGAGGAACTATGGCTACACCTTC	CASSSPSTGRNYGYTF